This TCR beta chain was obtained from a study of blood T cell repertoires in COVID-19. The V end lost 4 bases, the J end lost 4 bases, and 8 bases lay between the germline ends. The CDR3 is made up of 13 amino acids. Germline V CDR1 and CDR2: SGHDN, FVKESK. This table comes from immunoSEQ multiplex PCR, and its TCRdb copy is limited to in-frame clones, with some not included. The sample consists of fewer than 90,000 clones, over 65% of them appearing once. The rearrangement joins TRBV14 to TRBJ1-3; D gene unclear. Sequences were obtained from peripheral blood. The sequence derives from a human donor in a cohort sampled during active COVID-19. CDR3 sequence: CASSRGSGNTIYF. DNA for the CDR3: TGTGCCAGCAGCCGAGGCTCCGGAAACACCATATATTTT.